This TCR beta chain stems from a study of metastatic and nonmetastatic thyroid tumors. Overall study context: Repertoires from malignant and benign thyroid patients were compared across blood and tumor or nodule tissue.

In the original workflow: The distant-metastasis classifier for papillary thyroid cancer was built from CDR3 differences across clinicopathological groups. TCRdb used MiXCR to call clones anew from the PCR reads. These V and J calls derive from TCRdb rather than the authors' analysis. The repertoire holds some 83,000 clones, with under 15% as singletons. Findings and limits, study-wide: Within blood and tumor, benign nodules reportedly had significantly lower TCR beta diversity than malignant thyroid tumors did.

Among the patients, none had received any treatment before thyroid surgery. This clone was recorded at least ten times. The antigen is not known. The receptor was isolated from a female donor with papillary thyroid cancer or a benign thyroid nodule (not recorded which). Some clones in this sample may be carry-over from other donors' samples. The specimen was tumor tissue.

The CDR3 DNA reads as TGTGCCAGCAAATTAGCGGGACGGTACAATGAGCAGTTCTTC. This sequence encodes CASKLAGRYNEQFF. The gene calls are TRBV12-3 or TRBV12-4 and TRBJ2-1; 8 nucleotides match TRBD2. Trimming cost V 7 bases and J 4 bases; bases outside gene matches: 6. The CDR3 is 14 amino acids.